This is a list of T cell receptor beta chains from one sample in a study of blood T cell repertoires in COVID-19. Using immunoSEQ multiplex PCR, the repertoire was profiled, and TCRdb retains in-frame clones only, with some absent. There are 290,000 or so clones in the sample; around 91% occur only once, and around 4.3% lies in the top ten. Input material: PBMCs or T cells enriched from blood (not recorded which). Source of these receptors: a woman aged 18-29 years with acute COVID-19. The CDR3 runs from the conserved cysteine through the conserved F or W. The order of the fields is CDR3 DNA, CDR3 protein, V gene, J gene, clone size, CDR3 length, D gene. A D gene is named only where the DNA matches it firmly. Size tells how often a clone was seen (once, few, many) or the class of an expanded clone, and some rows leave it out.

cdr3_nt: TGCGCCAGCAGTGAGTCGGGGTCGGGAGAGACTGAAGCTTTCTTT
cdr3_aa: CASSESGSGETEAFF
v_call: TRBV10-1
j_call: TRBJ1-1
clone_size: .
cdr3_length: 15
d_call: .

cdr3_nt: TGTGCCAGCAGTTCCTCCGACAGGGTATCTACCTACGAGCAGTACTTC
cdr3_aa: CASSSSDRVSTYEQYF
v_call: TRBV28
j_call: TRBJ2-7
clone_size: .
cdr3_length: 16
d_call: TRBD1

cdr3_nt: TGTGCCAGCAGCCGGGGAGAGGAGAGCACTGAAGCTTTCTTT
cdr3_aa: CASSRGEESTEAFF
v_call: TRBV4-2
j_call: TRBJ1-1
clone_size: .
cdr3_length: 14
d_call: .

cdr3_nt: TGTGCCAGTAAGGGGCTAGCGGGAGTAGTCGCCGGGGAGCTGTTTTTT
cdr3_aa: CASKGLAGVVAGELFF
v_call: TRBV19
j_call: TRBJ2-2
clone_size: .
cdr3_length: 16
d_call: TRBD2

cdr3_nt: TGCGCCAGCGGATTCCTTCAGGGGGCCGGCGGCTACACCTTC
cdr3_aa: CASGFLQGAGGYTF
v_call: TRBV10-2
j_call: TRBJ1-2
clone_size: few
cdr3_length: 14
d_call: TRBD1

cdr3_nt: TGTGCCAGCAGCTTAGCGGGACAGGCCCTCTATAATTCACCCCTCCACTTT
cdr3_aa: CASSLAGQALYNSPLHF
v_call: TRBV7-8
j_call: TRBJ1-6
clone_size: .
cdr3_length: 17
d_call: TRBD1

cdr3_nt: TGTGCCATCAGTGAGTCGATGGGGGCTAAGTGGGGCTACACCTTC
cdr3_aa: CAISESMGAKWGYTF
v_call: TRBV10-3
j_call: TRBJ1-2
clone_size: .
cdr3_length: 15
d_call: .

cdr3_nt: TGTGCCACCATGGGGCGCGCTAACTCCTACAATGAGCAGTTCTTC
cdr3_aa: CATMGRANSYNEQFF
v_call: TRBV2
j_call: TRBJ2-1
clone_size: .
cdr3_length: 15
d_call: .

cdr3_nt: TGTGCCAGTAGTATCTGGGACATGGATGGCTACACCTTC
cdr3_aa: CASSIWDMDGYTF
v_call: TRBV19
j_call: TRBJ1-2
clone_size: once
cdr3_length: 13
d_call: .

cdr3_nt: TGTGCCAGCAGTCGACAGGGCGGGCAGCCCCAGCATTTT
cdr3_aa: CASSRQGGQPQHF
v_call: TRBV6-5
j_call: TRBJ1-5
clone_size: .
cdr3_length: 13
d_call: TRBD1

cdr3_nt: TGCAGCGTTGAAGACCCCAGGACCGGGGAGCTGTTTTTT
cdr3_aa: CSVEDPRTGELFF
v_call: TRBV29-1
j_call: TRBJ2-2
clone_size: .
cdr3_length: 13
d_call: .

cdr3_nt: TGTGCCAGCAGTACCAGACAGTCCTACGAGCAGTACTTC
cdr3_aa: CASSTRQSYEQYF
v_call: TRBV6-5
j_call: TRBJ2-7
clone_size: .
cdr3_length: 13
d_call: .

cdr3_nt: TGTGCCAGCTCACCACCGGGAGCGGGTAGCACAGATACGCAGTATTTT
cdr3_aa: CASSPPGAGSTDTQYF
v_call: TRBV18
j_call: TRBJ2-3
clone_size: .
cdr3_length: 16
d_call: .

cdr3_nt: TGTGCCAGCAGAAGGACACCGAGCTCCTATAATTCACCCCTCCACTTT
cdr3_aa: CASRRTPSSYNSPLHF
v_call: TRBV3-1/TRBV3-2
j_call: TRBJ1-6
clone_size: .
cdr3_length: 16
d_call: .

cdr3_nt: TGTGCCAGCAGCTCCAGCGGCATCCGAGGAAACACCATATATTTT
cdr3_aa: CASSSSGIRGNTIYF
v_call: TRBV7-2
j_call: TRBJ1-3
clone_size: .
cdr3_length: 15
d_call: .

cdr3_nt: TGTGCCAGCAGCAAAGGAGGGGCAGGGGCAAGGTACAATGAGCAGTTCTTC
cdr3_aa: CASSKGGAGARYNEQFF
v_call: TRBV21-1
j_call: TRBJ2-1
clone_size: .
cdr3_length: 17
d_call: .

cdr3_nt: TGCGCCAGCAGCTTCAGGATGAACACCGGGGAGCTGTTTTTT
cdr3_aa: CASSFRMNTGELFF
v_call: TRBV5-1
j_call: TRBJ2-2
clone_size: .
cdr3_length: 14
d_call: .

cdr3_nt: TGTGCCAGCAGTCCATCCTACGAGCAGTACTTC
cdr3_aa: CASSPSYEQYF
v_call: TRBV27
j_call: TRBJ2-7
clone_size: .
cdr3_length: 11
d_call: .

cdr3_nt: TGTGCCACCAGCAGAGATCGTGAGACGGAGGGGGAAAAACTGTTTTTT
cdr3_aa: CATSRDRETEGEKLFF
v_call: TRBV15
j_call: TRBJ1-4
clone_size: .
cdr3_length: 16
d_call: .

cdr3_nt: TGTGCCAGCAGCTTGTCCAGGCAAAGCAATGAGCAGTTCTTC
cdr3_aa: CASSLSRQSNEQFF
v_call: TRBV5-5
j_call: TRBJ2-1
clone_size: few
cdr3_length: 14
d_call: .

cdr3_nt: TGTGCCAGCAGCTCCTGGACAGGGCTGGGGAACACTGAAGCTTTCTTT
cdr3_aa: CASSSWTGLGNTEAFF
v_call: TRBV11-2
j_call: TRBJ1-1
clone_size: once
cdr3_length: 16
d_call: TRBD1

cdr3_nt: TGTGCCAGCCGGGGTAGCGCCGGGGAGCTGTTTTTT
cdr3_aa: CASRGSAGELFF
v_call: TRBV2
j_call: TRBJ2-2
clone_size: .
cdr3_length: 12
d_call: .

cdr3_nt: TGTGCCAGCAGCTCCCGAATGGGCCACGATATAAAAGCCAAAAACATTCAGTACTTC
cdr3_aa: CASSSRMGHDIKAKNIQYF
v_call: TRBV6-6
j_call: TRBJ2-4
clone_size: .
cdr3_length: 19
d_call: .

cdr3_nt: TGTGCCAGCAACTACAGGGTAATCTACGAGCAGTACTTC
cdr3_aa: CASNYRVIYEQYF
v_call: TRBV6-5
j_call: TRBJ2-7
clone_size: .
cdr3_length: 13
d_call: .

cdr3_nt: TGTGCCAGCAGTTACAGGCGGGAAAGCACAGATACGCAGTATTTT
cdr3_aa: CASSYRRESTDTQYF
v_call: TRBV6-2/TRBV6-3
j_call: TRBJ2-3
clone_size: .
cdr3_length: 15
d_call: .

cdr3_nt: TGTGCCAGCTCACCACAAAGGACAAAGAACACTGAAGCTTTCTTT
cdr3_aa: CASSPQRTKNTEAFF
v_call: TRBV18
j_call: TRBJ1-1
clone_size: .
cdr3_length: 15
d_call: .

cdr3_nt: TGTGCCAGCAGCTTAGGACAGGGCGGAGTCGGTGGCTACACCTTC
cdr3_aa: CASSLGQGGVGGYTF
v_call: TRBV5-4
j_call: TRBJ1-2
clone_size: .
cdr3_length: 15
d_call: TRBD1

cdr3_nt: TGTGCCAGTAGTATCCAACAGTCAGGAGGAGAAGCTTTCTTT
cdr3_aa: CASSIQQSGGEAFF
v_call: TRBV19
j_call: TRBJ1-1
clone_size: .
cdr3_length: 14
d_call: .

cdr3_nt: TGTGCCAGCTCACCACCGATCGGAGGGGAAGCCGGCACCATATATTTT
cdr3_aa: CASSPPIGGEAGTIYF
v_call: TRBV18
j_call: TRBJ1-3
clone_size: once
cdr3_length: 16
d_call: .

cdr3_nt: TGTGCCAGCAGCTTAGGTCAGATCGGGGGAAACACCATATATTTT
cdr3_aa: CASSLGQIGGNTIYF
v_call: TRBV13
j_call: TRBJ1-3
clone_size: .
cdr3_length: 15
d_call: .

cdr3_nt: TGTGCCAGCAGTTTAAAAGGGGTCGGCGGCTACGAGCAGTACTTC
cdr3_aa: CASSLKGVGGYEQYF
v_call: TRBV27
j_call: TRBJ2-7
clone_size: .
cdr3_length: 15
d_call: .

cdr3_nt: TGTGCCAGCTCACCACAGGGGCTCCAAATAACTAACTATGGCTACACCTTC
cdr3_aa: CASSPQGLQITNYGYTF
v_call: TRBV18
j_call: TRBJ1-2
clone_size: once
cdr3_length: 17
d_call: .

cdr3_nt: TGTGCCAGCAGCCTTACATCGCGCAATCAGCCCCAGCATTTT
cdr3_aa: CASSLTSRNQPQHF
v_call: TRBV6-5
j_call: TRBJ1-5
clone_size: .
cdr3_length: 14
d_call: .

cdr3_nt: TGCGCCAGCAGCCAAGCGGGAGGGGGGGGTTATAGCAATCAGCCCCAGCATTTT
cdr3_aa: CASSQAGGGGYSNQPQHF
v_call: TRBV4-1
j_call: TRBJ1-5
clone_size: .
cdr3_length: 18
d_call: .

cdr3_nt: TGTGCCAGCAGCTCCCCTCGACAGGATGGCTACACCTTC
cdr3_aa: CASSSPRQDGYTF
v_call: TRBV7-2
j_call: TRBJ1-2
clone_size: once
cdr3_length: 13
d_call: .

cdr3_nt: TGTGCCAGCAGCCCCCAGGGGGAAACGCAGTATTTT
cdr3_aa: CASSPQGETQYF
v_call: TRBV5-4
j_call: TRBJ2-3
clone_size: .
cdr3_length: 12
d_call: TRBD1

cdr3_nt: TGTGCCAGCAGTGTCGGACTAGCACCAGATACGCAGTATTTT
cdr3_aa: CASSVGLAPDTQYF
v_call: TRBV6-4
j_call: TRBJ2-3
clone_size: .
cdr3_length: 14
d_call: TRBD2

cdr3_nt: TGTGCCAGTAGCGGACAGGGGGCCCAGCCCCAGCATTTT
cdr3_aa: CASSGQGAQPQHF
v_call: TRBV19
j_call: TRBJ1-5
clone_size: .
cdr3_length: 13
d_call: TRBD1

cdr3_nt: TGTGCCAGCAGTCAACAGGGGGGCGGGCGTGAAAAACTGTTTTTT
cdr3_aa: CASSQQGGGREKLFF
v_call: TRBV28
j_call: TRBJ1-4
clone_size: .
cdr3_length: 15
d_call: TRBD1

cdr3_nt: TGTGCCAGCAGCGTATCACAGCAGCCCAGTGAAAAACTGTTTTTT
cdr3_aa: CASSVSQQPSEKLFF
v_call: TRBV9
j_call: TRBJ1-4
clone_size: .
cdr3_length: 15
d_call: .